This T cell receptor (beta chain) was documented in a study of blood T cell repertoires in COVID-19. Study background: Donors in the United States, Italy and Spain gave samples during acute or convalescent COVID-19. T cells, B-cell-depleted T cells, or PBMCs provided the cDNA or gDNA that served as material.

The CDR3 is 11 amino acids. CDR1 is SQVTM and CDR2 is ANQGSEA in the germline V gene. Between the trimmed V and J ends, which lost 5 bases and 1 base, there was a span of 2 bases. Method: immunoSEQ multiplex PCR; TCRdb's copy keeps in-frame clones and lacks some. Among about 270,000 clones listed, over 75% were seen once. The chain combines TRBV29-1 with TRBJ2-2; no clear D gene. The source of this sequence is a woman in her forties or fifties with acute or convalescent COVID-19. The specimen was peripheral blood. In DNA, the CDR3 is TGCAGCGTTCGGAACACCGGGGAGCTGTTTTTT. It is translated as CSVRNTGELFF.